These 25 T cell receptor beta chains were sequenced from one sample in a study of T cells in Graves' hyperthyroidism and ophthalmopathy. Researchers took RNA transcripts and amplified the TCR beta CDR3 regions from them. In the first-round RT-PCR of the TCR CDR3, the HTBI primer set was used. MiXCR, run by TCRdb on the multiplex PCR reads, gives a single entry per CDR3 protein. The table lists 300,000 to 450,000 distinct CDR3 sequences, around 16% of them singletons. The material sequenced was blood. The receptors derive from a woman aged 18-29 years with Graves' hyperthyroidism that later progressed to Graves' ophthalmopathy.

This clonotype was found many times. V gene TRBV11-2 combines with J gene TRBJ2-5; D is perhaps TRBD2 (7 bases). This CDR3 has 17 residues. Trimming took off 5 bases at V and 3 bases at J, with 22 bases between the two ends. Germline CDR1 is SGHAT and CDR2 is FQNNGV. CDR3: CASSLGLGGHRKETQYF. CDR3 in DNA: TGTGCCAGCAGCCTGGGGTTGGGGGGGCATAGGAAAGAGACCCAGTACTTC.

This clonotype was counted only a few times. This chain joins TRBV20-1 and TRBJ2-4; D might be TRBD2 (5 bases). V gave up 0 bases and J gave up 2 bases, with 17 bases separating them. The CDR3 is made up of 17 amino acids. Germline lookup yields CDR1 DFQATT and CDR2 SNEGSKA (reference sequence). Here the CDR3 reads CSARDAGPRESKNIQYF. CDR3 bases: TGCAGTGCTAGAGACGCGGGCCCCAGAGAGTCCAAAAACATTCAGTACTTC.

About this clonotype: This could be a read error, since a much larger clone is one nucleotide away. This chain links TRBV5-1 with TRBJ2-1; 11 nucleotides align to TRBD2. Germline V lookup: CDR1 SGHRS, CDR2 YFSETQ. The CDR3 totals 16 residues. As DNA, the CDR3 is TGCGCCAGCAGCATCCAACTAGCGGGAGCGATCAATGAGCGGTTCTTC. Its translation is CASSIQLAGAINERFF.

The CDR3 coding sequence is TGCAGTGTACCTGGGGCTAGCGGAACGACTAGCACAGATACGCAGTATTTT. Translation: CSVPGASGTTSTDTQYF. The V call is TRBV20-1, the J call TRBJ2-3, with 7 bases matching TRBD2. With 7 bases clipped from V and 0 bases from J, the junction kept 16 bases outside the gene matches. The germline gives CDR1 DFQATT, CDR2 SNEGSKA (reference sequence). This CDR3 is 17 amino acids long.

The sample holds one count of this clonotype. The chain recombines TRBV7-8 with TRBJ1-1; D not certain. The CDR3 is made up of 12 amino acids. CDR1 and CDR2 from the germline V gene are SGHVS and FQNEAQ. V dropped 1 base and J dropped 14 bases, with 14 bases sitting between them. CDR3: CASSLGPVDAFF. DNA for the CDR3: TGTGCCAGCAGCTTAGGGCCAGTGGATGCCTTCTTT.

The gene calls are TRBV19 and TRBJ2-1; the match to TRBD2 covers 7 bases. The CDR3 is 19 residues long. The germline CDR1 and CDR2 sequences are LNHDA and SQIVND (reference sequence). V shed 5 bases and J 7 bases; nucleotides not matched to a gene: 23. Here the CDR3 DNA reads TGTGCCAGTAGTGCGGGACTACCAATGACGAAGGCCCTGAATAATGAGCAGTTCTTC. Protein sequence: CASSAGLPMTKALNNEQFF.

This clonotype was observed at least ten times. The chain joins TRBV12-3 or TRBV12-4 to TRBJ1-2; D unresolved. The length of the CDR3 is 16 residues. V lost 3 bases and J 1 base, leaving 15 bases between the germline ends. CDR3 in amino acids: CASSFWGTYHNYGYTF. In DNA, the CDR3 is TGTGCCAGCAGTTTCTGGGGAACTTACCATAACTATGGCTACACCTTC.

This clonotype has a count of ten or more. The V call is TRBV7-8, the J call TRBJ2-5, with 9 bases that match TRBD1. This CDR3 has 16 residues. CDR1 is SGHVS and CDR2 is FQNEAQ in the germline V gene. Trimming at V came to 1 base and at J to 3 bases, leaving 6 bases not matched to a gene. CDR3 in DNA: TGTGCCAGCAGCTTAGGATGGGACAGGGAGGAAGAGACCCAGTACTTC. Amino acids: CASSLGWDREEETQYF.

Concerning this clonotype: A single base separates this from a much larger clone, so it may be a read error. The CDR3 DNA is TGTGCCAGCAGTGCTAGGGCGACAGTGAGCTCCGACAATGAGCAGTTCTTC. Its translation: CASSARATVSSDNEQFF. The gene calls are TRBV2 and TRBJ2-1, with D tentatively TRBD1 (5 bases). This CDR3 contains 17 residues. In germline, CDR1 is SNHLY, CDR2 FYNNEI. The complete variable domain, with remaining parts taken from reference TRBV2 and TRBJ2-1, reads EPEVTQTPSHQVTQMGQEVILRCVPISNHLYFYWYRQILGQKVEFLVSFYNNEISEKSEIFDDQFSVERPDGSNFTLKIRSTKLEDSAMYFCASSARATVSSDNEQFFGPGTRLTVL.

This clonotype was observed many times. The chain combines TRBV20-1 with TRBJ1-1; D gene ambiguous. The length of the CDR3 is 12 residues. V gave up 1 base and J gave up 1 base, with 4 bases separating them. CDR1 is DFQATT and CDR2 is SNEGSKA in the germline V gene (reference sequence). The CDR3 bases are TGCAGTGCTAGAGCCAGGAACACTGAAGCTTTCTTT. Protein: CSARARNTEAFF.

The V gene is TRBV12-3 or TRBV12-4, the J gene TRBJ2-1; TRBD2 matches 11 bases. The V segment lost 6 bases and the J segment 4 bases; nucleotides outside the gene matches: 8. This CDR3 region has 16 residues. DNA of the CDR3: TGTGCCAGCAGAGACGGGACTAGCGGACTGTACAATGAGCAGTTCTTC. Its translation: CASRDGTSGLYNEQFF.

There are many counts of this clonotype. The CDR3 coding sequence is TGTGCCAGCAGTTTATTTGGGGGGGATCAAGAGACCCAGTACTTC. This sequence encodes CASSLFGGDQETQYF. The chain couples TRBV28 to TRBJ2-5; 7 bases fit TRBD2. CDR1 and CDR2 from the germline V gene are MDHEN and SYDVKM. The trim removed 1 base at V and 2 bases at J, leaving 4 bases unmatched. This CDR3 is 15 amino acids long. Full variable domain (remainder filled in from reference TRBV28 and TRBJ2-5): DVKVTQSSRYLVKRTGEKVFLECVQDMDHENMFWYRQDPGLGLRLIYFSYDVKMKEKGDIPEGYSVSREKKERFSLILESASTNQTSMYLCASSLFGGDQETQYFGPGTRLLVL.

This clonotype was recorded at least ten times. The rearrangement joins TRBV2 to TRBJ2-7; 9 nucleotides match TRBD2. Germline CDR1 is SNHLY and CDR2 is FYNNEI. The CDR3 contains 14 residues. The trim removed 7 bases at V and 3 bases at J, leaving 7 bases unmatched. The CDR3 reads CASMMGTSSYEQYF. The CDR3 nucleotides are TGTGCCAGCATGATGGGGACTAGCAGCTACGAGCAGTACTTC.

In its sample, this clonotype was seen many times. The J gene is TRBJ1-4, the V gene TRBV6-5, with a tentative D call TRBD1 (5 bases). V was cut by 2 bases and J by 4 bases, with 11 bases left in between. The CDR3 covers 15 residues. Germline V gene sequence: CDR1 MNHEY, CDR2 SVGAGI. For the CDR3, the DNA is TGTGCCAGCAGTTACGGGGCGGGGGGTAATGAAAAACTGTTTTTT. Its translation is CASSYGAGGNEKLFF.

This clonotype was seen many times. The chain is built from TRBV5-8 and TRBJ2-3; weak D call: TRBD1 (6 bases). The CDR3 has 13 residues. The germline CDR1 and CDR2 sequences are SGHTS and YDEGEE. Trimming took 0 bases from V and 4 from J, leaving 6 bases between them. CDR3: CASSLEGADTQYF. CDR3 bases: TGTGCCAGCAGCTTGGAGGGGGCAGATACGCAGTATTTT.

This clonotype was seen at least ten times. The chain recombines TRBV12-3 or TRBV12-4 with TRBJ1-1; D is uncertain. Trimming shortened V by 5 bases and J by 0 bases, and 7 bases separated the two germline ends. The CDR3 length is 13 residues. The CDR3 DNA is TGTGCCAGCAGTCTGGAGATGAACACTGAAGCTTTCTTT. This codes for CASSLEMNTEAFF.

This clonotype was detected ten times or more. This chain joins TRBV28 and TRBJ1-4, with 7 nucleotides matching TRBD1. Germline assignment: CDR1 MDHEN and CDR2 SYDVKM. The V segment lost 5 bases and the J segment 2 bases; nucleotides outside the gene matches: 8. CDR3 length: 16 residues. Here the CDR3 reads CASSGRQGVTNEKLFF. The DNA for the CDR3 is TGTGCCAGCAGTGGGAGACAGGGAGTGACTAATGAAAAACTGTTTTTT. Full variable domain (rest looked up from reference TRBV28 and TRBJ1-4): DVKVTQSSRYLVKRTGEKVFLECVQDMDHENMFWYRQDPGLGLRLIYFSYDVKMKEKGDIPEGYSVSREKKERFSLILESASTNQTSMYLCASSGRQGVTNEKLFFGSGTQLSVL.

The genes are TRBV11-2 and TRBJ2-5; 7 bases are shared with TRBD1. Trimming at V came to 2 bases and at J to 5 bases, leaving 29 bases not matched to a gene. From germline, CDR1 is SGHAT and CDR2 FQNNGV. This CDR3 is built from 22 residues. CDR3 in DNA: TGTGCCAGCAGCTTACCCTCGGCCCCAACAGGGGACCCACTTGAGGCTCCGGAGACCCAGTACTTC. Translating gives CASSLPSAPTGDPLEAPETQYF.

This clonotype was found a few times. The chain couples TRBV18 to TRBJ2-3; 7 bases fit TRBD1. The CDR3 contains 17 residues. Unmatched junction bases numbered 13, after V lost 5 bases and J lost 2 bases. CDR1 is KGHSH and CDR2 is LQKENI in the germline V gene. The DNA for the CDR3 is TGTGCCAGCTCAAACGACCGGGACAGCGGATTCACAGATACGCAGTATTTT. The encoded protein is CASSNDRDSGFTDTQYF. Drawing the rest from reference TRBV18 and TRBJ2-3, the complete variable domain is NAGVMQNPRHLVRRRGQEARLRCSPMKGHSHVYWYRQLPEEGLKFMVYLQKENIIDESGMPKERFSAEFPKEGPSILRIQQVVRGDSAAYFCASSNDRDSGFTDTQYFGPGTRLTVL.

The chain is built from TRBV15 and TRBJ2-5; unclear D gene. CDR1 and CDR2 from the germline V gene are LNHNV and YYDKDF (reference sequence). This CDR3 is 16 amino acids long. The ends were cut back, 0 bases at V and 5 bases at J, with 16 bases in the middle. CDR3 DNA: TGTGCCACCAGCAGAGATTTCGGAAGCCCCCCGGAGACCCAGTACTTC. Its protein is CATSRDFGSPPETQYF.

CDR3 in amino acids: CATSSLWDRGHLSPYEQYF. The CDR3 nucleotides read TGTGCCACCAGTTCCCTGTGGGACAGGGGGCATTTATCGCCCTACGAGCAGTACTTC. The V gene is TRBV24-1, the J gene TRBJ2-7, with 12 positions matching TRBD1. In germline, CDR1 is KGHDR, CDR2 SFDVKD. V dropped 6 bases and J dropped 2; count of bases not matched to a gene: 16. This CDR3 is built from 19 residues.

The rearrangement joins TRBV9 to TRBJ2-1; TRBD2 might be the D (5 bases). The CDR3 has 17 amino acids. The germline CDR1 and CDR2 sequences are SGDLS and YYNGEE. Trimming took off 3 bases at V and 8 bases at J, with 24 bases between the two ends. The CDR3 DNA follows: TGTGCCAGCAGCGATCCGATTGGAGGACGACCGAGCGATGAGCAGTTCTTC. This codes for CASSDPIGGRPSDEQFF.

Regarding this clonotype: This may be a read error, as it is one base from a much larger clone. The conserved final phenylalanine or tryptophan is absent from the CDR3, which likely points to a read error. CDR3 coding DNA: TGTGCCAGCAGTTTAAGTGGGGGACAGGGTTTTGGGGACACTGAAGCTTTCCTT. Protein sequence: CASSLSGGQGFGDTEAFL. The chain carries TRBV27 and TRBJ1-1; 9 bases are shared with TRBD1. J gave up 3 bases and V 2 bases, and 13 bases lay outside the gene matches. The length of the CDR3 is 18 residues. Germline loops: CDR1 MNHEY, CDR2 SMNVEV (reference sequence).

The chain uses TRBV7-2 and TRBJ1-2, with 8 nucleotides matching TRBD1. Looked up from germline, CDR1 is SGHTA and CDR2 is FQGNSA. J lost 8 bases, V lost 7 bases, and 9 bases had no gene match. The CDR3 extends over 13 amino acids. The CDR3 loop is CASNWDRSYGYTF. The CDR3, as DNA: TGTGCCAGCAACTGGGACAGGTCATACGGCTACACCTTC.

The rearrangement joins TRBV28 to TRBJ2-7, with 9 bases that match TRBD1. CDR1 MDHEN and CDR2 SYDVKM come from the germline V gene. The CDR3 totals 16 residues. With V trimmed by 4 bases and J by 0 bases, 7 bases remained unmatched. CDR3 nucleotide sequence: TGTGCCAGCAGTTGGGCCGGGACAGGGCACTCCTACGAGCAGTACTTC. It codes for CASSWAGTGHSYEQYF.